This T cell receptor (beta chain) was sequenced for a study of T cells in localized non-small cell lung cancer. Study-level points and caveats: Longer survival (overall) was linked to higher T cell density in blood. Since sequencing was restricted to only one region of the tumor, intratumor heterogeneity remains a possibility. Among the top 100 tumor clones, a median 57 appeared in adjacent lung. Uninvolved nearby lung showed the greatest T cell clonality, exceeding that found in tumor.

Regarding this clone: Its antigen is not identified.

Generated by immunoSEQ multiplex PCR, the TCRdb table keeps only in-frame clones and is missing some. This repertoire shows more than 25,000 clones, roughly nine tenths found once; its top ten account for about 6%. Trimming stripped 1 base from V and 4 bases from J, with 14 bases between. The germline V gene has CDR1 SEHNR and CDR2 FQNEAQ (reference sequence). This CDR3 has 15 amino acids. The chain links TRBV7-9 to TRBJ2-7, with D hard to call. The sequence derives from a man aged 35 to 69 with stage II lung adenocarcinoma. Sample: PBMCs, taken before any cancer treatment. For the CDR3, the DNA is TGTGCCAGCAGCTTAGTCGACGGTATCAAGTACGAGCAGTACTTC. It codes for CASSLVDGIKYEQYF.